A selection of T cell receptor beta chains follows, all from one sample in a study of T-cell reconstitution after alpha-beta-depleted transplantation in children. One entry per CDR3 protein, called by TCRdb with MiXCR from the PCR reads. The table shows about 78,000 distinct CDR3 sequences, with roughly 14% occurring only once. Sequences were derived from PBMCs, mostly from graft donor cells, sampled 180 days after TCRalphabeta/CD19-depleted stem cell transplant. The receptors derive from a male patient between 2 and 9 years old who had a stem cell transplant for acute lymphoblastic leukemia, so the T cells may come from the graft donor. Both conserved end residues are part of each CDR3. Each record gives: clone size, CDR3 length, D gene, J gene, V gene, CDR3 protein, CDR3 DNA. A D gene is named only where the DNA matches it firmly. Clone size is given for some rows only: seen once, a few or many times, or a class if the clone is expanded.

>few|12|NA|TRBJ2-5|TRBV29-1
CSVDGQQETQYF
TGCAGCGTTGACGGACAGCAAGAGACCCAGTACTTC
>NA|15|NA|TRBJ1-4|TRBV12-3/TRBV12-4
CASSFDGVSNEKLFF
TGTGCCAGCAGTTTCGATGGGGTTTCCAATGAAAAACTGTTTTTT
>few|14|TRBD2|TRBJ2-5|TRBV27
CASRGGTGGKTQYF
TGTGCCAGCAGGGGGGGGACGGGGGGAAAGACCCAGTACTTC
>many|16|NA|TRBJ1-4|TRBV6-5
CASSYWGGATNEKLFF
TGTGCCAGCAGTTACTGGGGGGGGGCAACTAATGAAAAACTGTTTTTT
>few|12|NA|TRBJ2-1|TRBV29-1
CSGTASYNEQFF
TGCAGCGGGACAGCCTCCTACAATGAGCAGTTCTTC
>many|14|NA|TRBJ2-1|TRBV29-1
CSVDPTRPGGEQFF
TGCAGCGTCGACCCGACCCGACCCGGGGGAGAGCAGTTCTTC
>many|17|NA|TRBJ2-7|TRBV20-1
CSARGGPPQGFGNEQYF
TGCAGTGCTAGAGGGGGGCCCCCCCAGGGTTTCGGGAACGAGCAGTACTTC
>many|15|NA|TRBJ2-2|TRBV12-3/TRBV12-4
CASSFLGDGTGELFF
TGTGCCAGCAGTTTCTTAGGGGATGGCACCGGGGAGCTGTTTTTT
>NA|12|NA|TRBJ1-6|TRBV5-8
CASSLGLLDLHF
TGTGCCAGCAGCTTGGGACTGCTCGACCTCCACTTT
>NA|13|NA|TRBJ1-2|TRBV5-6
CASSLLQTYGYTF
TGTGCCAGCAGCTTGCTACAGACTTATGGCTACACCTTC
>NA|15|NA|TRBJ2-7|TRBV20-1
CSATTGQMISYEQYF
TGCAGTGCTACAACAGGACAAATGATATCCTACGAGCAGTACTTC
>few|13|NA|TRBJ2-7|TRBV20-1
CSARTARRYEQYF
TGCAGTGCTAGGACGGCCCGGCGCTACGAGCAGTACTTC
>NA|15|NA|TRBJ1-6|TRBV12-3/TRBV12-4
CASSLVSRDNSPLHF
TGTGCCAGCAGTTTAGTTTCCAGAGATAATTCACCCCTCCACTTT
>many|14|NA|TRBJ2-5|TRBV5-1
CASSNTLGWETQYF
TGCGCCAGCAGCAATACCCTAGGATGGGAGACCCAGTACTTC
>many|16|TRBD1|TRBJ2-1|TRBV5-1
CASTVNGTGGKNEQFF
TGCGCCAGCACCGTTAACGGGACAGGGGGTAAGAATGAGCAGTTCTTC
>few|13|NA|TRBJ2-7|TRBV28
CASSSFGPYEQYF
TGTGCCAGCAGTTCTTTTGGGCCTTACGAGCAGTACTTC
>NA|15|TRBD1|TRBJ1-5|TRBV29-1
CSVTTGGYPDQPQHF
TGCAGCGTTACGACAGGGGGCTATCCAGATCAGCCCCAGCATTTT
>NA|9|TRBD1|TRBJ2-7|TRBV4-2
CDRGYEQYF
TGTGACAGGGGCTACGAGCAGTACTTC
>many|14|TRBD1|TRBJ2-7|TRBV27
CASSPGTGLYEQYF
TGTGCCAGCAGCCCCGGGACAGGGCTTTACGAGCAGTACTTC
>few|15|TRBD1|TRBJ2-2|TRBV12-3/TRBV12-4
CASSPRDRQTGELFF
TGTGCCAGCAGCCCCCGGGACAGGCAAACCGGGGAGCTGTTTTTT
>NA|14|TRBD1|TRBJ1-2|TRBV6-5
CASSYRDSNYGFTF
TGTGCCAGCAGTTACAGGGACAGTAACTATGGCTTCACCTTC
>NA|17|NA|TRBJ2-4|TRBV11-2
CASSLEVNWDTKNIQYF
TGTGCCAGCAGCTTAGAGGTCAATTGGGACACCAAAAACATTCAGTACTTC
>few|14|NA|TRBJ2-7|TRBV7-7
CASSSKPEGYEQYF
TGTGCTAGCAGCTCAAAGCCCGAGGGCTACGAGCAGTACTTC
>NA|13|NA|TRBJ2-5|TRBV6-6
CASIQTGSETQYF
TGTGCCAGCATTCAGACGGGGTCAGAGACCCAGTACTTC
>NA|11|NA|TRBJ2-6|TRBV7-2
CAQGGANVLTF
TGTGCCCAAGGGGGGGCCAACGTCCTGACTTTC
>few|10|NA|TRBJ1-1|TRBV28
CASRHTEAFF
TGTGCCAGCAGGCACACTGAAGCTTTCTTT
>NA|14|NA|TRBJ1-4|TRBV20-1
CSALKEKFQEKLFF
TGCAGTGCTCTCAAGGAGAAGTTTCAAGAAAAACTGTTTTTT
>few|13|NA|TRBJ2-5|TRBV5-6
CASSFGPGETQYF
TGTGCCAGCAGCTTCGGGCCTGGGGAGACCCAGTACTTC
>NA|14|TRBD2|TRBJ2-7|TRBV5-4
CASSSSGVSYEQYF
TGTGCCAGCAGCTCTAGCGGGGTTTCCTACGAGCAGTACTTC
>many|16|NA|TRBJ2-3|TRBV5-1
CASSLAGRTFTDTQYF
TGCGCCAGCAGCTTGGCGGGCAGGACCTTCACAGATACGCAGTATTTT
>few|13|NA|TRBJ2-5|TRBV25-1
CASSDVGRGTQYF
TGTGCCAGCAGTGATGTGGGGCGCGGGACCCAGTACTTC
>medium-sized|13|NA|TRBJ1-2|TRBV20-1
CSARVGEFYGYTF
TGCAGTGCTAGAGTGGGAGAGTTTTATGGCTACACCTTC
>few|15|NA|TRBJ2-2|TRBV5-1
CASSSLARDTGELFF
TGCGCCAGCAGCTCCCTAGCGAGAGACACCGGGGAGCTGTTTTTT
>many|19|NA|TRBJ1-6|TRBV6-5
CASSYSFPELSSYNSPLHF
TGTGCCAGCAGTTACTCGTTTCCAGAATTAAGCTCCTATAATTCACCCCTCCACTTT
>few|15|NA|TRBJ2-7|TRBV5-1
CASSPPGTAPYEQYF
TGCGCCAGCAGCCCCCCGGGCACGGCCCCCTACGAGCAGTACTTC
>few|14|TRBD2|TRBJ2-7|TRBV7-2
CASSGAGGGYEQYF
TGTGCCAGTTCGGGGGCGGGAGGGGGCTACGAGCAGTACTTC
>NA|14|NA|TRBJ1-1|TRBV10-2
CASSVAGGNTEAFF
TGCGCCAGCAGTGTAGCGGGGGGGAACACTGAAGCTTTCTTT